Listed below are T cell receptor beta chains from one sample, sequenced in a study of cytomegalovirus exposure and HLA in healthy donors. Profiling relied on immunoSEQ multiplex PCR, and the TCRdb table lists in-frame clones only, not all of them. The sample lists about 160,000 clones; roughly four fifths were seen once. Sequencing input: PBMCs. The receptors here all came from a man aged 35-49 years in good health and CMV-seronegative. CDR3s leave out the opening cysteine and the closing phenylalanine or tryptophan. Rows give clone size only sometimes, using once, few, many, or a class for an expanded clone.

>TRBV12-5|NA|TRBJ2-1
ASGLARGAGGNNEQF
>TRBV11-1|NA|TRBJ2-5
ASSRRTGWGSETQY
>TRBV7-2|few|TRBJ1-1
ASSLAGTQSTEAF
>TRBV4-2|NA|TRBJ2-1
ASWSSSYNEQF
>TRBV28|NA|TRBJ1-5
ASSLVRFQPQH
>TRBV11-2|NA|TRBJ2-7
ASSLGGRFTDHYEQY
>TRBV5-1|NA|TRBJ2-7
ASSMILAGGTDTRGYEQY
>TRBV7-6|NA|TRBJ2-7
ASSSWTGKDYEQY
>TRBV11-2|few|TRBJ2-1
ASSLGLAGTYNEQF
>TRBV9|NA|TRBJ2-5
ASSGGAGGSETQY
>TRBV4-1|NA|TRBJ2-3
ASSQTLTSGDSDTQY
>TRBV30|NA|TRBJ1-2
AWSVGAGVYGYT
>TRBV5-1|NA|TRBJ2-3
ASSLNLLGPDTQY
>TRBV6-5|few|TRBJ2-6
ASRRSSGANVLT
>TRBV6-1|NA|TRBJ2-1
ASTKSGGPDNEQF
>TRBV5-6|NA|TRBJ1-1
ASSLGSGVRGAF
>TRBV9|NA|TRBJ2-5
ASSVGAGGNQETQY
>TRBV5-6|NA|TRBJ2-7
ASSLGGGVGDEQY
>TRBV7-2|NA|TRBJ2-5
ASSLVDGGAKETQY
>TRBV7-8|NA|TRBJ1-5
ASSLGAGYNQPQH
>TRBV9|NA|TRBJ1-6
ASSVGQGAPTSYNSPLH
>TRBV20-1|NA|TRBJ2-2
SARGTGELF
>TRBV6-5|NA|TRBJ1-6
ASSLTGGLNSPLH
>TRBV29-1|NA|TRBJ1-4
SVETDVGEKLF